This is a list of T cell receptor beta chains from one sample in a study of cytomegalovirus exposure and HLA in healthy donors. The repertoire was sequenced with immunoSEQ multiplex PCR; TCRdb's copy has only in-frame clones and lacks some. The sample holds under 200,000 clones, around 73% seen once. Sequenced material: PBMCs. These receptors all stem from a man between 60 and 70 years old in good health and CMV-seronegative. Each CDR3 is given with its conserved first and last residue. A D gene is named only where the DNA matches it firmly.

CDR3: CASSLPTSGMDTQYF
D: TRBD2
J: TRBJ2-3
V: TRBV7-2

CDR3: CASSIAGTAYNEQFF
D: TRBD1
J: TRBJ2-1
V: TRBV19

CDR3: CASSSRQGALYGYTF
D: TRBD1
J: TRBJ1-2
V: TRBV5-1

CDR3: CAWSVIGSGGSNYGYTF
D: .
J: TRBJ1-2
V: TRBV30

CDR3: CASTQGNQPQHF
D: .
J: TRBJ1-5
V: TRBV28

CDR3: CSVQRGYRSQHF
D: .
J: TRBJ1-5
V: TRBV29-1

CDR3: CAVSKDVGVAYEQYF
D: .
J: TRBJ2-7
V: TRBV10-3

CDR3: CASSDTGSSYEQYF
D: .
J: TRBJ2-7
V: TRBV6-1

CDR3: CATQGGTYNEQFF
D: TRBD1
J: TRBJ2-1
V: TRBV27

CDR3: CASSESRGTSTYEQYF
D: .
J: TRBJ2-7
V: TRBV6-1

CDR3: CASISGQGYEQYF
D: TRBD1
J: TRBJ2-7
V: TRBV2

CDR3: CASSPRGTSGGSYEQYF
D: TRBD2
J: TRBJ2-7
V: TRBV18

CDR3: CASSLDRVDSNEKLFF
D: .
J: TRBJ1-4
V: TRBV5-1

CDR3: CASSENEDREIRRGQFF
D: TRBD1
J: TRBJ2-1
V: TRBV10-1

CDR3: CASTRQTQGNTEAFF
D: .
J: TRBJ1-1
V: TRBV2

CDR3: CASKPGQGRYEQYF
D: TRBD1
J: TRBJ2-7
V: TRBV11-3

CDR3: CASSLFPSTNEKLFF
D: .
J: TRBJ1-4
V: TRBV5-5

CDR3: CASSTGGGRPEAFF
D: TRBD1
J: TRBJ1-1
V: TRBV6-6